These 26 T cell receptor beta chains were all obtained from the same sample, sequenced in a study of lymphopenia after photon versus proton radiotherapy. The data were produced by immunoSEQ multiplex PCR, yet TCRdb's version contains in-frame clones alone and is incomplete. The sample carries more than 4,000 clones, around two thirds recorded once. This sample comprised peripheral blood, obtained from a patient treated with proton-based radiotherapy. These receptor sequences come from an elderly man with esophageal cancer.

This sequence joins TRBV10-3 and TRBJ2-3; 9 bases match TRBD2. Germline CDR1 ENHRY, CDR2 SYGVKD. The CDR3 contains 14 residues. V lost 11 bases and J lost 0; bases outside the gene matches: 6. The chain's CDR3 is CAARLAASTDTQYF. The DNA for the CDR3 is TGTGCCGCCCGACTAGCGGCTAGCACAGATACGCAGTATTTT.

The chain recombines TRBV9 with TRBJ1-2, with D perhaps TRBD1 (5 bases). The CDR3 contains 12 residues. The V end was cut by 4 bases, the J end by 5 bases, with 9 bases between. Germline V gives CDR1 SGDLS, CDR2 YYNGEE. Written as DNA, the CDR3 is TGTGCCAGCAGCTCGGGGGGGTATGGCTACACCTTC. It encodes CASSSGGYGYTF.

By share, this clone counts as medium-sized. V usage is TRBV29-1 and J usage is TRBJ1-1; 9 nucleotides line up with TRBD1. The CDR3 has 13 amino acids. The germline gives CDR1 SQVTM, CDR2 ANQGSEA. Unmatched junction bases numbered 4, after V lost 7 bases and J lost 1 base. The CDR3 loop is CSGRGQGNTEAFF. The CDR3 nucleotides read TGCAGCGGAAGGGGACAGGGGAACACTGAAGCTTTCTTT.

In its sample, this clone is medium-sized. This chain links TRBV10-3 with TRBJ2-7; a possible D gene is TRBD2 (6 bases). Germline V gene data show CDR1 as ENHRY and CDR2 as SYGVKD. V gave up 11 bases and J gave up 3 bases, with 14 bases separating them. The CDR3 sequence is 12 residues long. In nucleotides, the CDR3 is TGTGCCGTCGCAGCGACTAGCTACGAGCAGTACTTC. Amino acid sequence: CAVAATSYEQYF.

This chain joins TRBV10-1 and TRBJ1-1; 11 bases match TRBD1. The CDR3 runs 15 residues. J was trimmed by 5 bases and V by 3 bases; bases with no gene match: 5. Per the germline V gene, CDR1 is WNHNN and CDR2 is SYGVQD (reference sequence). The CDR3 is CASSDRTGGFTEAFF. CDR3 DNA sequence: TGCGCCAGCAGTGATCGGACAGGGGGCTTTACTGAAGCTTTCTTT.

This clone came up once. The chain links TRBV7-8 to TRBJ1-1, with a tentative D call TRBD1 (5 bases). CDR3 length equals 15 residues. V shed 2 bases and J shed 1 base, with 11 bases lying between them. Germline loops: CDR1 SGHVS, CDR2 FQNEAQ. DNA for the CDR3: TGTGCCAGCAGCTTAATAGGGGAGACGAACACTGAAGCTTTCTTT. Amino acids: CASSLIGETNTEAFF.

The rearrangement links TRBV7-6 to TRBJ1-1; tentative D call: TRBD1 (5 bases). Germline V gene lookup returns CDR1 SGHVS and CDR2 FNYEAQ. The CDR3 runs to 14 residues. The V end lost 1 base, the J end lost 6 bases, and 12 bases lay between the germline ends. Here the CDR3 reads CASSLGVARAEAFF. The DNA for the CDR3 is TGTGCCAGCAGCTTAGGGGTAGCCAGGGCTGAAGCTTTCTTT.

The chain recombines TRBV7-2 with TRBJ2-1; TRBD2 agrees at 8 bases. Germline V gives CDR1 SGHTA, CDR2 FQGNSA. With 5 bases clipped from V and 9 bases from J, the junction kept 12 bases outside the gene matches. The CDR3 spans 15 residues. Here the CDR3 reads CASSLRGGEGSEQFF. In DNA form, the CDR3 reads TGTGCCAGCAGCCTCCGGGGGGGCGAGGGCAGTGAGCAGTTCTTC.

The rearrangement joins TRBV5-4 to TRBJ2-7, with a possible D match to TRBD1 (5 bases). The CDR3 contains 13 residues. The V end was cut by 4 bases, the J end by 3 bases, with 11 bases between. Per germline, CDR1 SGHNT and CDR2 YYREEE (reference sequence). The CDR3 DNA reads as TGTGCCAGCAGCCCCGACAGTCACTACGAGCAGTACTTC. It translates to CASSPDSHYEQYF.

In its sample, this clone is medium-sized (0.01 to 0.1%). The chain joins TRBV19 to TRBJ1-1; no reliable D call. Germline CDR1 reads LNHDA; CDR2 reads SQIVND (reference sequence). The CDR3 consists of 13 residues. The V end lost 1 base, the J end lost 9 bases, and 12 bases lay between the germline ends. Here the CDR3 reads CASSIVGSKKAFF. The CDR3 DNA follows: TGTGCCAGTAGTATAGTTGGGTCCAAGAAAGCTTTCTTT.

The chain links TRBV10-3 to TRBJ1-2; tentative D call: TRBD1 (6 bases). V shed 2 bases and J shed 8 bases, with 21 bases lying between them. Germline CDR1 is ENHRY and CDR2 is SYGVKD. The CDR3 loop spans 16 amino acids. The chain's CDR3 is CAISEPAQLGAQGYTF. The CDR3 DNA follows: TGTGCCATCAGTGAGCCCGCCCAGTTGGGGGCGCAAGGCTACACCTTC.

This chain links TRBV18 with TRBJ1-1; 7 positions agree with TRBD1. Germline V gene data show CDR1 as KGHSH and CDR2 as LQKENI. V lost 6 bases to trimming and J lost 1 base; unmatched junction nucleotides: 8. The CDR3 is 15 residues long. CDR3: CASSGMGQQNTEAFF. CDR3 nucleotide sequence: TGTGCCAGCTCTGGGATGGGACAGCAGAACACTGAAGCTTTCTTT. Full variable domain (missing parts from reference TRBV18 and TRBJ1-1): NAGVMQNPRHLVRRRGQEARLRCSPMKGHSHVYWYRQLPEEGLKFMVYLQKENIIDESGMPKERFSAEFPKEGPSILRIQQVVRGDSAAYFCASSGMGQQNTEAFFGQGTRLTVV.

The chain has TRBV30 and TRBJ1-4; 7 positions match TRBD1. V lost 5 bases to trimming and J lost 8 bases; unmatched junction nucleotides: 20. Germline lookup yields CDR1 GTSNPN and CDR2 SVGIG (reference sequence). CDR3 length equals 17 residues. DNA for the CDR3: TGTGCCTGGGGGCGCGGAACTATGACAGGGAAGGACGAAAAACTGTTTTTT. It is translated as CAWGRGTMTGKDEKLFF.

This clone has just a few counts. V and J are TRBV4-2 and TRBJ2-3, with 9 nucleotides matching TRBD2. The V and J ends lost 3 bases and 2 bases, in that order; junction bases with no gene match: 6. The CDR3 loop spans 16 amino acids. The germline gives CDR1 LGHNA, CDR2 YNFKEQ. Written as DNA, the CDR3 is TGTGCCAGCAGCCACTTAAGCGGGGGGTTCACAGATACGCAGTATTTT. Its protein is CASSHLSGGFTDTQYF.

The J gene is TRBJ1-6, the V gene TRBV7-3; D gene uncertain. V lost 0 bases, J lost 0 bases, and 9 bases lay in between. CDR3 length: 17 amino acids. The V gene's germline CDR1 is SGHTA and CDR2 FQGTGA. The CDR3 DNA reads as TGTGCCAGCAGCTTAACAGGGTTTAGCTCCTATAATTCACCCCTCCACTTT. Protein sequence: CASSLTGFSSYNSPLHF.

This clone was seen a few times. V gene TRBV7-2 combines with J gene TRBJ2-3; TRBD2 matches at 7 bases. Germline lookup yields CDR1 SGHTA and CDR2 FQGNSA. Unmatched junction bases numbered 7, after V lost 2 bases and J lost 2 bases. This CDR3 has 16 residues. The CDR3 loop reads CASSLRPAGSTDTQYF. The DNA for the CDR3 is TGTGCCAGCAGCTTACGGCCAGCGGGGTCCACAGATACGCAGTATTTT.

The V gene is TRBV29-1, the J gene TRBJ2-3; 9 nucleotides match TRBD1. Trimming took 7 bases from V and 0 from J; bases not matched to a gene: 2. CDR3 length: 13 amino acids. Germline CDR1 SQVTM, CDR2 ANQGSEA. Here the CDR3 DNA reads TGCAGCGGTGGACAGGGGAGCACAGATACGCAGTATTTT. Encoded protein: CSGGQGSTDTQYF.

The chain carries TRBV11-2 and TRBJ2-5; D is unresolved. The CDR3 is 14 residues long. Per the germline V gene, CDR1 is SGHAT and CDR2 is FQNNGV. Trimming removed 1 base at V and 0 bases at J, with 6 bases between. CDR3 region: CASSLGRNQETQYF. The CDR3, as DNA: TGTGCCAGCAGCTTAGGACGGAACCAAGAGACCCAGTACTTC. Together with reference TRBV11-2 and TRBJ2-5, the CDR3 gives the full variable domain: EAGVAQSPRYKIIEKRQSVAFWCNPISGHATLYWYQQILGQGPKLLIQFQNNGVVDDSQLPKDRFSAERLKGVDSTLKIQPAKLEDSAVYLCASSLGRNQETQYFGPGTRLLVL.

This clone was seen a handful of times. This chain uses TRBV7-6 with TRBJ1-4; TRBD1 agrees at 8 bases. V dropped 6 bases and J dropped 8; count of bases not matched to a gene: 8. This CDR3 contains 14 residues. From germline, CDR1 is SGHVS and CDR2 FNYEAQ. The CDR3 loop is CASSSRTGPEKLFF. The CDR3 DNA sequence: TGTGCCAGCAGTTCCAGGACAGGGCCCGAAAAACTGTTTTTT.

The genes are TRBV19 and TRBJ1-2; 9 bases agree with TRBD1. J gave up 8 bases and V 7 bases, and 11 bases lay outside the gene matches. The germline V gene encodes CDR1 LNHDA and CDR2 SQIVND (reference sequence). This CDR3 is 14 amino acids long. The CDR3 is CASTSPGTGLGYTF. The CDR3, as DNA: TGTGCCAGTACCTCCCCCGGGACAGGGCTAGGCTACACCTTC.

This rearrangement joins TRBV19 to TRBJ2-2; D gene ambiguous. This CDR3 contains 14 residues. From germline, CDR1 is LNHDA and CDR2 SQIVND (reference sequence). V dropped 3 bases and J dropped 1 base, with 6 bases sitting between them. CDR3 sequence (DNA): TGTGCCAGTAGTATGGGTAGGAACACCGGGGAGCTGTTTTTT. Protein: CASSMGRNTGELFF.

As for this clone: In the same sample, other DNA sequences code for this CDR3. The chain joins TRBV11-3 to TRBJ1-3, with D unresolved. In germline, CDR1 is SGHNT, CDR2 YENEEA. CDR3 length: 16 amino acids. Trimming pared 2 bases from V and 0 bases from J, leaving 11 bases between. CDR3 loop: CASSLTGGNSGNTIYF. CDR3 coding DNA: TGTGCCAGCAGCTTAACGGGAGGAAACTCTGGAAACACCATATATTTT.

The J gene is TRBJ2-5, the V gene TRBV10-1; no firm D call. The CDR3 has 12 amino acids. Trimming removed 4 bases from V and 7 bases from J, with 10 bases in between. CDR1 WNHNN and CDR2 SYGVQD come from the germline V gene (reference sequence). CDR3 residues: CASSAPGGTQYF. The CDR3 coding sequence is TGCGCCAGCAGTGCGCCCGGTGGGACCCAGTACTTC.

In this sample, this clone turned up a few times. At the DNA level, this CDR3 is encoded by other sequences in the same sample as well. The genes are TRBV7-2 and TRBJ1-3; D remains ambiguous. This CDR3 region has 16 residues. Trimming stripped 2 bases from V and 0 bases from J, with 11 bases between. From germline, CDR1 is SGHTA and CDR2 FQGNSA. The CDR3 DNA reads TGTGCCAGCAGCTTAACGGGAGGAAACTCTGGAAACACCATATATTTT. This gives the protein CASSLTGGNSGNTIYF.

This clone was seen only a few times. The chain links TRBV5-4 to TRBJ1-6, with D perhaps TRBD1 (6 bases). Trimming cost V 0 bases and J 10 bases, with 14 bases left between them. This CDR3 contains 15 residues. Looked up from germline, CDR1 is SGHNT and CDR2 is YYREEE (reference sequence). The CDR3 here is CASSLGGQAGSPLHF. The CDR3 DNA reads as TGTGCCAGCAGCTTGGGGGGGCAAGCGGGCTCACCCCTCCACTTT.

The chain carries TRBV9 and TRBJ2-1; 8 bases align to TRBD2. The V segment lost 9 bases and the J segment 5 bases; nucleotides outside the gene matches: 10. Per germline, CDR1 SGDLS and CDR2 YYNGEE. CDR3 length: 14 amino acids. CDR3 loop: CATSGGGRDNEQFF. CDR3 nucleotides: TGTGCCACCTCGGGGGGGGGCCGTGACAATGAGCAGTTCTTC.